Following are 24 T cell receptor beta chains from one sample sequenced in a study of spatial heterogeneity in lung cancer. TCRdb redid the calling of the 5' RACE reads with MiXCR, one entry per CDR3 protein. The top ten clones hold more than 13% of a sample with about 20,000 distinct CDR3 sequences, approximately 18% of them seen once. Time point of the sample: sample taken at primary tumor resection. In each case, whole RNA from tumor, nontumor lung or frozen PBMC was sequenced unsorted. This sample comprised PBMCs, obtained at surgery. These receptors were collected from a male donor with early-stage non-small cell lung cancer.

The chain links TRBV7-9 to TRBJ2-7; D not certain. The CDR3 sequence is 13 residues long. Germline V CDR1 and CDR2: SEHNR, FQNEAQ (reference sequence). V lost 4 bases and J lost 0, with 7 bases in between. This chain's CDR3 is CASSSRFSYEQYF. The CDR3 nucleotides are TGTGCCAGCAGCTCCAGGTTCTCCTACGAGCAGTACTTC. The full variable domain, completed using reference TRBV7-9 and TRBJ2-7, is DTGVSQNPRHKITKRGQNVTFRCDPISEHNRLYWYRQTLGQGPEFLTYFQNEAQLEKSRLLSDRFSAERPKGSFSTLEIQRTEQGDSAMYLCASSSRFSYEQYFGPGTRLTVT.

In this sample, this clonotype turned up once. A much larger clone differs from this one at a single base, so this may be a read error. The J gene is TRBJ1-2, the V gene TRBV21-1. TRBV21-1 is classified as a pseudogene. The CDR3 consists of 12 residues. The CDR3 DNA is TGTGCGGGAGGAGCTCCCTACTATGGCTACTCCTTC. This sequence encodes CAGGAPYYGYSF.

There are a few counts of this clonotype. V is TRBV23-1 and J is TRBJ2-5; TRBD2 agrees at 12 bases. TRBV23-1 is given ORF status, its function remaining uncertain. Trimming cost V 9 bases and J 6 bases; bases outside gene matches: 14. The CDR3 spans 16 residues. CDR3: CARGPRTSGGFQTQYF. The CDR3 nucleotides read TGCGCCAGAGGGCCACGTACTAGCGGGGGGTTCCAGACCCAGTACTTC.

The rearrangement links TRBV7-9 to TRBJ2-7; 9 bases fit TRBD1. Germline values: CDR1 SEHNR, CDR2 FQNEAQ (reference sequence). The ends lost 0 bases at V and 3 bases at J; junction bases unmatched: 3. This CDR3 spans 15 amino acids. The CDR3 sequence is CASSLAVGQGYEQYF. The CDR3 DNA sequence: TGTGCCAGCAGCTTAGCGGTGGGACAGGGCTACGAGCAGTACTTC.

This chain joins TRBV6-5 and TRBJ1-5; D gene uncertain. The germline gives CDR1 MNHEY, CDR2 SVGAGI. Trimming stripped 0 bases from V and 5 bases from J, with 5 bases between. This CDR3 contains 13 residues. The CDR3 here is CASSYSKYQPQHF. In nucleotides, the CDR3 is TGTGCCAGCAGTTACTCGAAATATCAGCCCCAGCATTTT.

This clonotype appeared many times. The chain employs TRBV20-1 and TRBJ1-1, with D possibly being TRBD1 (5 bases). Germline lookup yields CDR1 DFQATT and CDR2 SNEGSKA (reference sequence). The V gene lost 1 base and the J gene lost 5 bases, with 14 bases spanning the gap. The CDR3 runs 14 residues. The CDR3 DNA follows: TGCAGTGCTAGAGTGTCCAGGGATGGTACTGAAGCTTTCTTT. As protein: CSARVSRDGTEAFF.

Many counts were recorded for this clonotype. The rearrangement links TRBV9 to TRBJ2-4; the match to TRBD1 covers 7 bases. CDR3 length equals 14 residues. Trimming cost V 0 bases and J 7 bases; bases outside gene matches: 4. The germline gives CDR1 SGDLS, CDR2 YYNGEE. The CDR3 coding sequence is TGTGCCAGCAGCGTAGCATACAGGGGCAACATTCAGTACTTC. This encodes CASSVAYRGNIQYF.

This clonotype was found a few times. V usage is TRBV5-8 and J usage is TRBJ1-2, with 11 nucleotides matching TRBD1. V gave up 7 bases and J gave up 4 bases; unmatched junction bases: 6. Germline CDR1 reads SGHTS; CDR2 reads YDEGEE. CDR3 length: 14 residues. CDR3 coding DNA: TGTGCCAGCGGGACAGGGGGAAGTATCTATGGCTACACCTTC. Amino acid sequence: CASGTGGSIYGYTF.

A note on this clonotype: One end of the junction varies from germline; a read error may be responsible. The CDR3 DNA follows: TGTGTCAGCCTCCATGTAACAGATACGCAGTATTTT. It encodes CVSLHVTDTQYF. The chain employs TRBV7-9 and TRBJ2-3; unclear D gene. This CDR3 contains 12 residues. The germline CDR1 and CDR2 sequences are SEHNR and FQNEAQ (reference sequence).

In this sample, this clonotype turned up a few times. V usage is TRBV10-3 and J usage is TRBJ2-7; TRBD2 matches at 7 bases. Per the germline V gene, CDR1 is ENHRY and CDR2 is SYGVKD. V shed 4 bases, J shed 6 bases, and the junction held 6 bases outside the gene matches. The CDR3 is 13 amino acids. CDR3 nucleotide sequence: TGTGCCATCAGTGGGGGGAGGGGAGGCGAGCAGTACTTC. Its protein product is CAISGGRGGEQYF.

The count of this clonotype is one. A read error may be the cause here, since a much bigger clone is one base away. The V call is TRBV13, the J call TRBJ1-1; 7 positions agree with TRBD1. Germline V CDR1 and CDR2: PRHDT, FYEKMQ (reference sequence). The CDR3 runs to 17 residues. Trimming took 3 bases from V and 0 from J; bases not matched to a gene: 10. The CDR3, as DNA: TGTGCCAGCAGCTTCTTGTGGGGGACAGACATGAACACTGAAGCTTTCTTT. Its translation is CASSFLWGTDMNTEAFF.

The rearrangement joins TRBV6-5 to TRBJ1-1; D not certain. The CDR3 runs to 14 residues. Germline-derived CDR1 and CDR2 are MNHEY and SVGAGI. V was pared by 6 bases and J by 0 bases, with 11 bases between. CDR3 in DNA: TGTGCCAGCAGACTAGGGAATATGAACACTGAAGCTTTCTTT. Translation: CASRLGNMNTEAFF.

This clonotype was detected many times. The chain links TRBV7-2 to TRBJ1-5; 7 positions match TRBD1. Germline-derived CDR1 and CDR2 are SGHTA and FQGNSA. J lost 7 bases, V lost 1 base, and 7 bases had no gene match. This CDR3 spans 15 amino acids. The CDR3 protein is CASSLGGGVVQPQHF. The CDR3 DNA is TGTGCCAGCAGCTTAGGAGGGGGCGTTGTCCAGCCCCAGCATTTT.

This clonotype has just one count. The chain employs TRBV7-9 and TRBJ1-1; tentative D call: TRBD1 (5 bases). This CDR3 has 12 amino acids. Germline V gene sequence: CDR1 SEHNR, CDR2 FQNEAQ (reference sequence). V gave up 5 bases and J gave up 1 base, with 5 bases separating them. The CDR3 protein is CASSDRNTEAFF. In DNA, the CDR3 is TGTGCCAGCAGCGACAGGAACACTGAAGCTTTCTTT. Looking up the rest from reference TRBV7-9 and TRBJ1-1 gives the full variable domain: DTGVSQNPRHKITKRGQNVTFRCDPISEHNRLYWYRQTLGQGPEFLTYFQNEAQLEKSRLLSDRFSAERPKGSFSTLEIQRTEQGDSAMYLCASSDRNTEAFFGQGTRLTVV.

The chain is built from TRBV2 and TRBJ2-7, with a weak D call TRBD1 (6 bases). The germline CDR1 and CDR2 sequences are SNHLY and FYNNEI. This CDR3 is 14 amino acids long. Trimming took 3 bases from V and 3 from J, leaving 12 bases between them. In DNA form, the CDR3 reads TGTGCCAGCAGTGATCAGGGACACCTCTACGAGCAGTACTTC. It encodes CASSDQGHLYEQYF.

The table lists this clonotype with a few counts. The V gene is TRBV5-8, the J gene TRBJ2-2; tentatively, D is TRBD2 (6 bases). V lost 6 bases to trimming and J lost 4 bases, with 16 bases between them. The CDR3 runs to 15 residues. The germline V gene encodes CDR1 SGHTS and CDR2 YDEGEE. In DNA, the CDR3 is TGTGCCAGCACCCCCGGGACTTCGGTCACCGGGGAGCTGTTTTTT. Residues: CASTPGTSVTGELFF.

This rearrangement joins TRBV29-1 to TRBJ2-3; weak D call: TRBD2 (5 bases). This CDR3 has 15 amino acids. CDR1 and CDR2 from the germline V gene are SQVTM and ANQGSEA. The CDR3 is CTAAYGLAFTDTQYF. In DNA form, the CDR3 reads TGCACGGCCGCATACGGCCTAGCTTTCACAGATACGCAGTATTTT.

This clonotype was recorded a few times. The chain has TRBV11-2 and TRBJ2-1; the D gene is possibly TRBD2 (6 bases). V dropped 1 base and J dropped 1 base, with 11 bases sitting between them. This CDR3 is built from 16 residues. Germline V lookup: CDR1 SGHAT, CDR2 FQNNGV. CDR3: CASSLGGDNSYNEQFF. In DNA form, the CDR3 reads TGTGCCAGCAGCTTAGGCGGGGATAATTCCTACAATGAGCAGTTCTTC. The full variable domain, rest sourced from reference TRBV11-2 and TRBJ2-1, is EAGVAQSPRYKIIEKRQSVAFWCNPISGHATLYWYQQILGQGPKLLIQFQNNGVVDDSQLPKDRFSAERLKGVDSTLKIQPAKLEDSAVYLCASSLGGDNSYNEQFFGPGTRLTVL.

This clonotype was counted at least ten times. A read error may account for a junction end that differs from germline. V usage is TRBV7-7 and J usage is TRBJ1-6, with a tentative D call TRBD1 (5 bases). The germline gives CDR1 SSHAT, CDR2 FNYEAQ (reference sequence). This CDR3 has 14 amino acids. Written as DNA, the CDR3 is TGTGCTAGCAGCTTAGCGAAGGGGCAGTCACCCCTCCACTTT. Amino acid sequence: CASSLAKGQSPLHF.

The chain links TRBV7-9 to TRBJ1-5; D is uncertain. CDR1 and CDR2 from the germline V gene are SEHNR and FQNEAQ (reference sequence). Trimming shortened V by 1 base and J by 4 bases, and 8 bases separated the two germline ends. This CDR3 has 14 residues. CDR3 region: CASSLDSPNQPQHF. For the CDR3, the DNA is TGTGCCAGCAGCTTAGACAGCCCAAATCAGCCCCAGCATTTT.

By share, this clonotype ranks as medium-sized. The chain recombines TRBV5-1 with TRBJ2-3; D gene uncertain. The V gene lost 0 bases and the J gene lost 5 bases, with 13 bases spanning the gap. Germline V gives CDR1 SGHRS, CDR2 YFSETQ. CDR3 length: 15 amino acids. CDR3: CASSLADRPRDTQYF. CDR3 nucleotide sequence: TGCGCCAGCAGCTTGGCCGATAGGCCCAGAGATACGCAGTATTTT.

This clonotype occurred many times. V and J are TRBV7-8 and TRBJ2-1; no reliable D call. Germline V gives CDR1 SGHVS, CDR2 FQNEAQ. Trimming stripped 1 base from V and 1 base from J, with 8 bases between. There are 15 residues in the CDR3. The CDR3 region has the DNA TGTGCCAGCAGCTTAGGTGGGGTGTCCTACAATGAGCAGTTCTTC. The encoded protein is CASSLGGVSYNEQFF. Based on the CDR3 plus reference TRBV7-8 and TRBJ2-1, the full variable domain is GAGVSQSPRYKVAKRGQDVALRCDPISGHVSLFWYQQALGQGPEFLTYFQNEAQLDKSGLPSDRFFAERPEGSVSTLKIQRTQQEDSAVYLCASSLGGVSYNEQFFGPGTRLTVL.

By proportion, this clonotype is medium-sized. The chain joins TRBV28 to TRBJ2-7; 8 nucleotides line up with TRBD2. V shed 2 bases and J 5 bases; nucleotides not matched to a gene: 23. The CDR3 sequence is 20 residues long. Looked up from germline, CDR1 is MDHEN and CDR2 is SYDVKM. This chain's CDR3 is CASSLLTLERSVAGRNEQYF. In DNA, the CDR3 is TGTGCCAGCAGTTTACTGACCCTGGAGAGGAGCGTAGCGGGGAGGAACGAGCAGTACTTC.

This chain connects TRBV7-9 to TRBJ2-5; the D is unclear. CDR3 length: 14 amino acids. V was trimmed by 1 base and J by 0 bases, leaving 6 bases between them. Germline values: CDR1 SEHNR, CDR2 FQNEAQ (reference sequence). Written as DNA, the CDR3 is TGTGCCAGCAGCTTAGATCCAGACCAAGAGACCCAGTACTTC. Amino acids: CASSLDPDQETQYF.